Presented here are 2 T cell receptor beta chains from one specimen sequenced in a study of T cell clones after liver transplantation. TCRdb keeps only in-frame clones here, not all; method: immunoSEQ multiplex PCR. Among about 60,000 clones listed, about 70% were seen once. This specimen consisted of CD4+ T cells from blood, obtained before liver transplant. These receptors originate from a human donor who received a liver transplant.

This clone came up many times. CDR3 in DNA: TGTGCCAGCAGTCCAGCCAGGGGGGAACCCACTGAAGCTTTCTTT. Translated: CASSPARGEPTEAFF. This sequence joins TRBV25-1 and TRBJ1-1, with 7 bases that match TRBD1. The length of the CDR3 is 15 residues. Per the germline V gene, CDR1 is MGHDK and CDR2 is SYGVNS. After removal of 5 bases from V and 4 bases from J, the junction contained 10 bases not matched to a gene.

The chain has TRBV11-2 and TRBJ2-7; 8 bases are a match to TRBD1. The V segment lost 1 base and the J segment 4 bases; nucleotides outside the gene matches: 9. The CDR3 sequence is 16 residues long. Germline CDR1 is SGHAT and CDR2 is FQNNGV. The CDR3 DNA is TGTGCCAGCAGCTTAGCAGGGAGACAGGGGACTTACGAGCAGTACTTC. Translated, it gives CASSLAGRQGTYEQYF.